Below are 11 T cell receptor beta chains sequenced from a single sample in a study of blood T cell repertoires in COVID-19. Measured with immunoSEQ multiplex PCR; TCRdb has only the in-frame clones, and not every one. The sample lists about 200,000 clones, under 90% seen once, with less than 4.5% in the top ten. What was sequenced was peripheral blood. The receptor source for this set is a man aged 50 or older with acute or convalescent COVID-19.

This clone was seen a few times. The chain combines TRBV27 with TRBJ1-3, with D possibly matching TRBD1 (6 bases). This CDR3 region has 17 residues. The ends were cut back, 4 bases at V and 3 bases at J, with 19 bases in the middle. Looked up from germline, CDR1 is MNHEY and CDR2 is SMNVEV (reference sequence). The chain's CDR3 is CASSSTHLTGRGNTIYF. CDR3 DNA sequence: TGTGCCAGCAGTTCTACCCACCTGACAGGACGTGGAAACACCATATATTTT.

CDR3 DNA sequence: TGTGCCAGTAGCAAAGTCGAGGCTAGCGGGGGGGCCGACGAGCAGTTCTTC. This sequence encodes CASSKVEASGGADEQFF. This chain links TRBV19 with TRBJ2-1, with TRBD2 identical over 12 bases. The CDR3 loop spans 17 amino acids. Germline assignment: CDR1 LNHDA and CDR2 SQIVND (reference sequence). V was pared by 6 bases and J by 10 bases, with 16 bases of the junction left unmatched.

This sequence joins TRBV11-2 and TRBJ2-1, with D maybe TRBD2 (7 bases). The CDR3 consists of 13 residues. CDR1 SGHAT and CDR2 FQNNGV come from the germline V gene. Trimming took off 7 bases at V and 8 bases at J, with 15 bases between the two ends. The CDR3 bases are TGTGCCAGCATCAAGGGGGGGCGGGATGAGCAGTTCTTC. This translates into CASIKGGRDEQFF.

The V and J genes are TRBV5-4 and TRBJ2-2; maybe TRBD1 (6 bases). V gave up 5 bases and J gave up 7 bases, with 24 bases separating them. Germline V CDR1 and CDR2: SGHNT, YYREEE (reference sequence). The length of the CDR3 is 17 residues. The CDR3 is CASSPVSPGAADGELFF. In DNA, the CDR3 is TGTGCCAGCAGTCCTGTATCACCAGGGGCTGCCGACGGGGAGCTGTTTTTT.

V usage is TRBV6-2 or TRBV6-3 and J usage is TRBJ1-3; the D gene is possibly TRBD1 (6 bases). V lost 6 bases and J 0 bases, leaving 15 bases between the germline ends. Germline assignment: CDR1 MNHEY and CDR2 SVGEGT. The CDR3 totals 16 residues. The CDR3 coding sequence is TGTGCCAGCAGCCTCCGGGACACCCGCTCTGGAAACACCATATATTTT. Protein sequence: CASSLRDTRSGNTIYF.

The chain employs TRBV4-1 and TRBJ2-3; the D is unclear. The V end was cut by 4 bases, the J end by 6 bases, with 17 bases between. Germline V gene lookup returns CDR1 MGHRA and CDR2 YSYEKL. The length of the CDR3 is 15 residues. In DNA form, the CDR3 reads TGCGCCAGCAGCCCTGGATTTCGACATGTGGATACGCAGTATTTT. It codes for CASSPGFRHVDTQYF.

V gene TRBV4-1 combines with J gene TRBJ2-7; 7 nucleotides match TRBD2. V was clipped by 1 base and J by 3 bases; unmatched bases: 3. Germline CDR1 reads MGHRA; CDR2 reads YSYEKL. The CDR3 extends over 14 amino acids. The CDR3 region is CASSQGDYNYEQYF. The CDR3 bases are TGCGCCAGCAGCCAAGGGGACTATAACTACGAGCAGTACTTC.

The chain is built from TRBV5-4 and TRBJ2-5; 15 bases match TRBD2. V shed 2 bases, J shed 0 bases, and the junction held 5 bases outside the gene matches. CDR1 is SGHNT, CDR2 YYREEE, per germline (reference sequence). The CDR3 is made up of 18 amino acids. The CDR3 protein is CASSLGTSGGQYQETQYF. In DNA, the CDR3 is TGTGCCAGCAGCTTAGGGACTAGCGGGGGGCAATACCAAGAGACCCAGTACTTC. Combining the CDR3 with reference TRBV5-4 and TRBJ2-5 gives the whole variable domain ETGVTQSPTHLIKTRGQQVTLRCSSQSGHNTVSWYQQALGQGPQFIFQYYREEENGRGNFPPRFSGLQFPNYSSELNVNALELDDSALYLCASSLGTSGGQYQETQYFGPGTRLLVL.

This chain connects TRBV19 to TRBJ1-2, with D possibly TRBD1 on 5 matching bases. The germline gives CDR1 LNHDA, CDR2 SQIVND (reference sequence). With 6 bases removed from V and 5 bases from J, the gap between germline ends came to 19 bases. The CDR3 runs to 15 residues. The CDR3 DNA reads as TGTGCCAGTAGCCTGCCCCTGACAGTATTTTATGGCTACACCTTC. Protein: CASSLPLTVFYGYTF.

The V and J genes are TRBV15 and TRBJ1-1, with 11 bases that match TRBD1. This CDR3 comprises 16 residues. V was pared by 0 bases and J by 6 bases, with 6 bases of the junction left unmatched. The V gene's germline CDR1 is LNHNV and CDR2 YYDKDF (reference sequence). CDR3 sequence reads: CATSRDLAGQGAEAFF. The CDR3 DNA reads TGTGCCACCAGCAGAGATCTTGCGGGACAGGGGGCTGAAGCTTTCTTT. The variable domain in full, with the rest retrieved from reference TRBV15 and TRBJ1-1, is DAMVIQNPRYQVTQFGKPVTLSCSQTLNHNVMYWYQQKSSQAPKLLFHYYDKDFNNEADTPDNFQSRRPNTSFCFLDIRSPGLGDTAMYLCATSRDLAGQGAEAFFGQGTRLTVV.

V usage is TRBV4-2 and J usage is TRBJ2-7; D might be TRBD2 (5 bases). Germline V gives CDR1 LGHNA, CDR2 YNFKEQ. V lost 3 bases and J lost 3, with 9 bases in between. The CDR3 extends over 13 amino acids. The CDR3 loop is CASSQGENYEQYF. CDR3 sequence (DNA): TGTGCCAGCAGCCAGGGAGAGAACTACGAGCAGTACTTC.